Each of the 8 T cell receptor beta chains below was sequenced from the same sample in a study of regulatory T cells in long-lasting Graves disease. Time point defined: newly diagnosed GD, antithyroid drugs for less than 3 months. From RNA extracted from PBMCs, the TCR library was made. Arm-PCR with iRepertoire HTBI primers amplified the CDR3 regions for these TCR beta libraries. TCRdb reprocessed the multiplex PCR reads via MiXCR and lists one record per CDR3 protein. The sample comprises roughly 260,000 distinct CDR3 sequences, about 17% of which are singletons, and 13% to 15% rests with the top ten. The same sample was also studied in work on T cells in Graves' hyperthyroidism and ophthalmopathy.

Sequencing used peripheral blood mononuclear cells (PBMCs), obtained at new diagnosis, from a patient treated with antithyroid drugs. These receptors all come from a young woman with Graves disease.

This chain links TRBV20-1 with TRBJ2-3; 9 bases align to TRBD1. The CDR3 spans 15 residues. V lost 4 bases to trimming and J lost 6 bases; unmatched junction nucleotides: 11. CDR1 is DFQATT, CDR2 SNEGSKA, per germline (reference sequence). The CDR3 protein is CSATPGQGKVDTQYF. Written as DNA, the CDR3 is TGCAGTGCTACCCCCGGACAGGGGAAGGTGGATACGCAGTATTTT.

The table lists this clonotype with a few counts. This clone may be a read error of a much larger clone one base away. J is TRBJ1-4 and V is TRBV18; D is undetermined. Trimming pared 2 bases from V and 8 bases from J, leaving 9 bases between. Germline CDR1 and CDR2: KGHSH and LQKENI. This CDR3 has 13 amino acids. This chain's CDR3 is CASSPYPSEKLFF. The CDR3 DNA is TGTGCCAGCTCACCATACCCGAGCGAAAAACTGTTTTTT.

This clonotype was found many times. J is TRBJ1-4 and V is TRBV11-1; no clear D gene. CDR3 length: 14 residues. V gave up 5 bases and J gave up 5 bases, with 12 bases separating them. Germline loops: CDR1 SGHAT, CDR2 FQDESV (reference sequence). The CDR3 DNA sequence: TGTGCCAGCAGCCCGGAAGATGCGAATGAAAAACTGTTTTTT. Translation: CASSPEDANEKLFF.

This clonotype was counted at least ten times. The rearrangement uses TRBV2 and TRBJ2-5; the match to TRBD1 covers 9 bases. Germline V gene data show CDR1 as SNHLY and CDR2 as FYNNEI. The V and J ends lost 6 bases and 2 bases, in that order; junction bases with no gene match: 13. The CDR3 runs 17 residues. CDR3 nucleotides: TGTGCCAGCAGGCCCCTGCACTGGACAGGGGCGCAAGAGACCCAGTACTTC. This codes for CASRPLHWTGAQETQYF.

Remarks on this clonotype: The conserved closing phenylalanine or tryptophan is absent in this CDR3, likely reflecting a read error. The rearrangement links TRBV12-3 or TRBV12-4 to TRBJ2-7; perhaps TRBD2 as D (7 bases). With 6 bases removed from V and 3 bases from J, the gap between germline ends came to 15 bases. CDR3 length: 14 residues. This chain's CDR3 is CASSWGGQIYEQYL. Written as DNA, the CDR3 is TGTGCCAGCAGCTGGGGGGGCCAGATCTACGAGCAGTACCTC.

This clonotype has a count of ten or more. This chain links TRBV5-8 with TRBJ1-4; no reliable D call. The CDR3 sequence is 11 residues long. Germline CDR1 SGHTS, CDR2 YDEGEE. Trimming removed 9 bases from V and 8 bases from J, with 11 bases in between. CDR3 nucleotide sequence: TGTGCCACCCAGTTAGGGGAAAAACTGTTTTTT. It encodes CATQLGEKLFF. Variable domain in full (rest from reference TRBV5-8 and TRBJ1-4): EAGVTQSPTHLIKTRGQQATLRCSPISGHTSVYWYQQALGLGLQFLLWYDEGEERNRGNFPPRFSGRQFPNYSSELNVNALELEDSALYLCATQLGEKLFFGSGTQLSVL.

Many counts were recorded for this clonotype. The J gene is TRBJ1-1, the V gene TRBV20-1, with 7 bases aligning to TRBD1. The V gene's germline CDR1 is DFQATT and CDR2 SNEGSKA (reference sequence). This CDR3 is 15 amino acids long. J gave up 13 bases and V 2 bases, and 19 bases lay outside the gene matches. CDR3 sequence reads: CSARQAGTGASDFFF. DNA of the CDR3: TGCAGTGCTAGACAAGCTGGCACAGGGGCTTCAGATTTTTTCTTT.

This clonotype was counted many times. A read error may produce the germline difference seen at one junction end. This chain connects TRBV29-1 to TRBJ2-7, with TRBD2 as a possible D gene (5 bases). The V gene's germline CDR1 is SQVTM and CDR2 ANQGSEA. CDR3 length: 13 amino acids. Here the CDR3 reads CSVEAAYSNEQYF. The CDR3 coding sequence is TGCAGCGTCGAAGCGGCGTACTCCAACGAGCAGTACTTC.